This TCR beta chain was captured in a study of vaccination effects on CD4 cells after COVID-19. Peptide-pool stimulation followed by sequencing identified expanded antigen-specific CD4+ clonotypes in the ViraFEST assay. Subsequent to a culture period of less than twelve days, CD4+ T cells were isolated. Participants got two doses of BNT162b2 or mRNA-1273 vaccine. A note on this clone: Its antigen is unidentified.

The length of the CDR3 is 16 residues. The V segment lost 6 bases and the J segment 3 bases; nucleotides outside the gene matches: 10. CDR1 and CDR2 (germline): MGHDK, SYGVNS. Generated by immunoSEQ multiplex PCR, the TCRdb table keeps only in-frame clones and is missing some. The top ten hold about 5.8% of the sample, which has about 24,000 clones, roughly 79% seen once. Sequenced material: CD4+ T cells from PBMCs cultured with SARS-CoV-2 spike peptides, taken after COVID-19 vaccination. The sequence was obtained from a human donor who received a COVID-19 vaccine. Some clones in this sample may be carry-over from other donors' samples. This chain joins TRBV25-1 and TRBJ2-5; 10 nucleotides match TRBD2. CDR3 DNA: TGTGCCAGCAGCCCCGGTGGGCTAGCGGGGGAAGAGACCCAGTACTTC. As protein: CASSPGGLAGEETQYF. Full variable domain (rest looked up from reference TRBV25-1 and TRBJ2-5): EADIYQTPRYLVIGTGKKITLECSQTMGHDKMYWYQQDPGMELHLIHYSYGVNSTEKGDLSSESTVSRIRTEHFPLTLESARPSHTSQYLCASSPGGLAGEETQYFGPGTRLLVL.